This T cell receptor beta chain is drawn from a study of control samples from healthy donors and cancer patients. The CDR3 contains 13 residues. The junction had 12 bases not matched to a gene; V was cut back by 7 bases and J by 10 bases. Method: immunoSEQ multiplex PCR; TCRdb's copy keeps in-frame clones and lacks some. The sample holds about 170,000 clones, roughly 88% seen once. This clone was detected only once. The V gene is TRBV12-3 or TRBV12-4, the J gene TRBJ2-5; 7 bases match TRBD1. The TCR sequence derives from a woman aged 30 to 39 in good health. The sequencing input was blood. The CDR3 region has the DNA TGTGCCAGCACGACAGGGCTTCCGTCCTTCCAGTACTTC. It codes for CASTTGLPSFQYF.